This note documents a single T cell receptor beta chain sequence. Antigen unknown. Germline V lookup: CDR1 LNHDA, CDR2 SQIVND (reference sequence). The CDR3 runs 16 residues. The ends were cut back, 7 bases at V and 2 bases at J, with 21 bases in the middle. This record belongs to a study of cytomegalovirus exposure and HLA in healthy donors. PCR used 60 Vbeta primers and 13 Jbeta primers. Assay used: immunoSEQ multiplex PCR; TCRdb lists only in-frame clones, some missing. Here the sample table reports 100,000 to 150,000 clones. General study findings and limits: With further analysis later on, most CMV-associated TCR beta chains appeared HLA-restricted.

The chain joins TRBV19 to TRBJ2-7; D might be TRBD2 (6 bases). This TCR derives from a man younger than 35 in good health and CMV-seronegative. Specimen: PBMCs. In DNA, the CDR3 is TGTGCCAGTACTCTAGCGAACATCCAACCCCCCTACGAGCAGTACTTC. Its protein is CASTLANIQPPYEQYF.